What follows describes a single T cell receptor (beta chain). The sample belongs to a study of blood T cell repertoires in COVID-19. Sequencing used immunoSEQ multiplex PCR; TCRdb keeps in-frame clones, though not all of them. The table records about 400,000 clones, 86% of them present only once. V lost 0 bases, J lost 4 bases, and 7 bases lay in between. Germline V gives CDR1 MNHEY, CDR2 SVGAGI. The CDR3 consists of 14 residues. Input material: peripheral blood. This receptor was identified in a woman aged 60 to 75 with COVID-19, enrolled during active disease. The chain recombines TRBV6-5 with TRBJ2-1, with D perhaps matching TRBD2 (6 bases). CDR3 protein: CASSYSAGYNEQFF. The CDR3 nucleotides read TGTGCCAGCAGTTACTCCGCGGGGTACAATGAGCAGTTCTTC.